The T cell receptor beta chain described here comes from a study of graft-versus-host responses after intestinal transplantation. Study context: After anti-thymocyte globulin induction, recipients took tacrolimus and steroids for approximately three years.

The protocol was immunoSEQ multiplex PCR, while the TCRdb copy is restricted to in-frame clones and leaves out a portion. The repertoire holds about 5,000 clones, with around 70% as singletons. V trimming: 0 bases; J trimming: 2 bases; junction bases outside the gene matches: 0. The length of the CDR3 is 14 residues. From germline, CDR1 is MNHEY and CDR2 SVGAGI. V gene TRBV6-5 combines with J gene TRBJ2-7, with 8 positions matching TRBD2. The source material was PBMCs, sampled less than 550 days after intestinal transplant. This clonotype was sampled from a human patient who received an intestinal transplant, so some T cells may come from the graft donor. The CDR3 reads CASSYSSGAYEQYF. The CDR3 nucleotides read TGTGCCAGCAGTTACTCTAGCGGGGCCTACGAGCAGTACTTC.